These 14 T cell receptor beta chains came from one sample sequenced in a study of cytomegalovirus exposure and HLA in healthy donors. Produced via immunoSEQ multiplex PCR; TCRdb's table is partial and in-frame only. There are about 130,000 clones in the sample; roughly 87% occur only once, and more than 1% lies in the top ten. The material sequenced was PBMCs. All receptors derive from a woman aged 18-29 years in good health and CMV-seronegative.

V gene TRBV5-4 combines with J gene TRBJ2-2, with a tentative D call TRBD1 (6 bases). V lost 6 bases to trimming and J lost 4 bases, with 13 bases between them. Germline lookup yields CDR1 SGHNT and CDR2 YYREEE (reference sequence). The CDR3 has 14 amino acids. CDR3 DNA: TGTGCCAGCACCTGGGACACATCCACCGGGGAGCTGTTTTTT. This encodes CASTWDTSTGELFF.

Regarding this clone: Its ends do not fully match the called genes, so a read error is possible. CDR3 region: CASSAGLAGGTSSYNEQFF. The CDR3 DNA reads as TGTGCTAGCAGCGCTGGACTAGCGGGGGGTACGAGCTCCTACAATGAGCAGTTCTTC. The chain employs TRBV7-7 and TRBJ2-1; 14 positions agree with TRBD2. Germline lookup yields CDR1 SSHAT and CDR2 FNYEAQ (reference sequence). The CDR3 is made up of 19 amino acids.

The chain uses TRBV19 and TRBJ1-5; maybe TRBD1 (5 bases). Germline V CDR1 and CDR2: LNHDA, SQIVND (reference sequence). CDR3 size: 13 residues. V lost 7 bases to trimming and J lost 5 bases, with 12 bases between them. The CDR3 DNA reads as TGTGCCAGTAATTACAGGTTCGATCAGCCCCAGCATTTT. It codes for CASNYRFDQPQHF.

The chain joins TRBV5-5 to TRBJ2-7; D gene unclear. V shed 1 base and J shed 7 bases, with 9 bases lying between them. The CDR3 is 12 residues long. The germline gives CDR1 SGHKS, CDR2 YYEKEE (reference sequence). CDR3 sequence: CASSLSAREQYF. The DNA of the CDR3 is TGTGCCAGCAGCTTGTCGGCCAGGGAGCAGTACTTC.

The genes are TRBV6-6 and TRBJ1-5, with D unresolved. Germline-derived CDR1 and CDR2 are MNHNY and SVGAGI (reference sequence). There are 13 residues in the CDR3. Trimming left V 6 bases short and J 3 bases short, with 9 bases between. The CDR3 loop reads CASSQDFNQPQHF. In DNA form, the CDR3 reads TGTGCCAGCAGCCAGGATTTCAATCAGCCCCAGCATTTT.

The genes are TRBV7-2 and TRBJ2-5; TRBD2 might be the D (6 bases). Trimming took off 0 bases at V and 7 bases at J, with 12 bases between the two ends. The CDR3 sequence is 14 residues long. Germline V lookup: CDR1 SGHTA, CDR2 FQGNSA. As DNA, the CDR3 is TGTGCCAGCAGCTTAGCACTAGCCCCGAGGACCCAGTACTTC. Translation gives CASSLALAPRTQYF.

The count of this clone is one. The chain has TRBV5-1 and TRBJ2-5; 7 positions agree with TRBD2. The CDR3 contains 14 residues. The germline gives CDR1 SGHRS, CDR2 YFSETQ. After removal of 9 bases from V and 3 bases from J, the junction contained 11 bases not matched to a gene. CDR3 nucleotide sequence: TGCGCCACAAACGGGGGGACCTCAAAAGAGACCCAGTACTTC. Protein product: CATNGGTSKETQYF.

The chain recombines TRBV6-5 with TRBJ2-7; D remains ambiguous. V was pared by 2 bases and J by 3 bases, with 8 bases between. CDR3 length: 13 residues. Germline CDR1 and CDR2: MNHEY and SVGAGI. For the CDR3, the DNA is TGTGCCAGCAGTTACCAGGAACGCTACGAGCAGTACTTC. Its translation is CASSYQERYEQYF.

The V gene is TRBV10-3, the J gene TRBJ2-2; D perhaps matches TRBD1 (6 bases). The CDR3 length is 14 residues. Germline V gene sequence: CDR1 ENHRY, CDR2 SYGVKD. Trimming took 6 bases from V and 4 from J, leaving 12 bases between them. CDR3 bases: TGTGCCATCAGCCTCCTACAGGGCACCGGGGAGCTGTTTTTT. Its protein product is CAISLLQGTGELFF.

This clone appeared a single time. The chain is built from TRBV5-5 and TRBJ2-2; the match to TRBD1 covers 7 bases. CDR1 is SGHKS and CDR2 is YYEKEE in the germline V gene (reference sequence). The CDR3 consists of 15 residues. V was pared by 3 bases and J by 6 bases, with 8 bases of the junction left unmatched. The CDR3: CASSSSGQGAGELFF. The CDR3 nucleotides are TGTGCCAGCAGCTCCTCCGGGCAGGGGGCCGGGGAGCTGTTTTTT. Together with reference TRBV5-5 and TRBJ2-2, the CDR3 gives the full variable domain: DAGVTQSPTHLIKTRGQQVTLRCSPISGHKSVSWYQQVLGQGPQFIFQYYEKEERGRGNFPDRFSARQFPNYSSELNVNALLLGDSALYLCASSSSGQGAGELFFGEGSRLTVL.

The gene calls are TRBV6-1 and TRBJ1-2; perhaps TRBD1 as D (5 bases). V dropped 10 bases and J dropped 3 bases, with 12 bases sitting between them. The CDR3 spans 12 residues. Germline CDR1 MNHNS, CDR2 SASEGT. As DNA, the CDR3 is TGTGCCATACCGGACACATACTATGGCTACACCTTC. Translating gives CAIPDTYYGYTF.

V is TRBV4-1 and J is TRBJ1-5; TRBD1 is a possible D gene (5 bases). The V end lost 1 base, the J end lost 5 bases, and 9 bases lay between the germline ends. Germline CDR1 is MGHRA and CDR2 is YSYEKL. The CDR3 is 14 residues long. In nucleotides, the CDR3 is TGCGCCAGCAGCCAAGTTGGAGGGGATCAGCCCCAGCATTTT. Translating gives CASSQVGGDQPQHF.

This chain connects TRBV6-6 to TRBJ2-5; 8 positions match TRBD1. The CDR3 loop spans 13 amino acids. Germline V CDR1 and CDR2: MNHNY, SVGAGI (reference sequence). The V and J ends lost 5 bases and 5 bases, in that order; junction bases with no gene match: 4. As DNA, the CDR3 is TGTGCCAGCAGTCGGACAGGGTGGGAGACCCAGTACTTC. This encodes CASSRTGWETQYF.

This clone occurred many times. This rearrangement joins TRBV6-4 to TRBJ2-5; tentatively, D is TRBD1 (5 bases). CDR1 and CDR2 from the germline V gene are MRHNA and SNTAGT. Trimming took off 5 bases at V and 0 bases at J, with 10 bases between the two ends. The CDR3 is made up of 14 amino acids. The CDR3 protein is CASSPTGDQETQYF. The CDR3 nucleotides read TGTGCCAGCAGTCCTACAGGAGACCAAGAGACCCAGTACTTC.